The next 27 T cell receptor beta chains were all read from a single sample in a study of shared clonotypes between healthy human individuals (TCRdb year 2020). CD8 naive samples were obtained by positive selection for CCR7 among CD45RO-negative cells, yielding a CD45RA+CCR7+ population from which TemRA cells were excluded. Library construction relied on the immunoSEQ multiplex PCR assay. TCRdb holds this immuneACCESS table with in-frame rearrangements only. Some clones are missing; in checked studies, unresolved V genes explain under half, and the rest has no known cause. Counted in this sample were a few million clones; roughly 95% of them appeared once. The leading ten clones occupy approximately 1.7% of the sample. The sequenced material came from naive CD8+ T cells from PBMCs. Interpreted using the paper, the cell subset or site label stands for: CD45RA+CCR7+. These receptors all come from a man aged 18 to 29 in good health. Some clones in this sample may be carry-over from other donors' samples.

This clone was detected once. Mismatch with germline at one junction end may stem from a read error. V and J are TRBV5-8 and TRBJ1-5; D gene ambiguous. Germline V gene data show CDR1 as SGHTS and CDR2 as YDEGEE. The CDR3 contains 15 residues. CDR3 in amino acids: CASSGLITANPPQHF. The DNA for the CDR3 is TGTGCCAGCAGCGGACTCATCACGGCCAATCCGCCCCAGCATTTT.

The J gene is TRBJ2-5, the V gene TRBV13; TRBD1 agrees at 7 bases. After removal of 4 bases from V and 3 bases from J, the junction contained 8 bases not matched to a gene. The CDR3 runs 15 residues. Germline CDR1 is PRHDT and CDR2 is FYEKMQ (reference sequence). CDR3 loop: CASSSDRTAEETQYF. CDR3 DNA: TGTGCCAGCAGCTCGGACAGGACAGCCGAAGAGACCCAGTACTTC.

V gene TRBV9 combines with J gene TRBJ2-7; perhaps TRBD2 as D (5 bases). V was trimmed by 0 bases and J by 3 bases, leaving 10 bases between them. This CDR3 contains 14 residues. From germline, CDR1 is SGDLS and CDR2 YYNGEE. CDR3 sequence (DNA): TGTGCCAGCAGCGTAGGCGGGCGTCACTACGAGCAGTACTTC. As protein: CASSVGGRHYEQYF.

The gene calls are TRBV6-5 and TRBJ2-2; TRBD1 matches 9 bases. The CDR3 extends over 14 amino acids. Germline loops: CDR1 MNHEY, CDR2 SVGAGI. After removal of 5 bases from V and 5 bases from J, the junction contained 3 bases not matched to a gene. The DNA of the CDR3 is TGTGCCAGCAGTACCGGGACAGGGACCGGGGAGCTGTTTTTT. Translating gives CASSTGTGTGELFF.

The rearrangement uses TRBV7-9 and TRBJ1-2, with 7 bases aligning to TRBD1. The V gene end was trimmed by 7 bases and the J gene end by 6 bases; junction bases not matched to a gene: 8. Germline V CDR1 and CDR2: SEHNR, FQNEAQ (reference sequence). The CDR3 runs to 13 residues. CDR3: CASTERGRDGYTF. Here the CDR3 DNA reads TGTGCCAGCACCGAGAGGGGGCGCGATGGCTACACCTTC.

The rearrangement uses TRBV10-3 and TRBJ2-2, with a possible D match to TRBD2 (6 bases). V was trimmed by 5 bases and J by 2 bases, leaving 9 bases between them. The length of the CDR3 is 14 residues. The germline gives CDR1 ENHRY, CDR2 SYGVKD. CDR3 coding DNA: TGTGCCATCAGTCGGGACTTTAACACCGGGGAGCTGTTTTTT. The encoded protein is CAISRDFNTGELFF.

This rearrangement joins TRBV6-5 to TRBJ2-7; D remains unclear. Trimming took 1 base from V and 0 from J, leaving 7 bases between them. The germline CDR1 and CDR2 sequences are MNHEY and SVGAGI. This CDR3 is 14 amino acids long. CDR3 nucleotide sequence: TGTGCCAGCAGTTACTTCGGCAGCTCCTACGAGCAGTACTTC. It yields the protein CASSYFGSSYEQYF.

The gene calls are TRBV11-2 and TRBJ2-3; D gene ambiguous. Trimming took 10 bases from V and 4 from J, leaving 24 bases between them. Germline CDR1 SGHAT, CDR2 FQNNGV. The CDR3 sequence is 16 residues long. The CDR3 sequence is CATPAGRPSEADTQYF. In DNA, the CDR3 is TGTGCCACCCCCGCTGGCAGGCCGTCTGAGGCAGATACGCAGTATTTT. The full variable domain, its missing parts supplied by reference TRBV11-2 and TRBJ2-3, is EAGVAQSPRYKIIEKRQSVAFWCNPISGHATLYWYQQILGQGPKLLIQFQNNGVVDDSQLPKDRFSAERLKGVDSTLKIQPAKLEDSAVYLCATPAGRPSEADTQYFGPGTRLTVL.

V and J are TRBV27 and TRBJ2-1; D remains unclear. The CDR3 loop spans 12 amino acids. V lost 7 bases, J lost 0 bases, and 4 bases lay in between. Germline CDR1 MNHEY, CDR2 SMNVEV (reference sequence). The CDR3 sequence is CASKVSYNEQFF. The CDR3 DNA reads TGTGCCAGCAAAGTCTCCTACAATGAGCAGTTCTTC.

The chain couples TRBV5-1 to TRBJ2-1, with 8 positions matching TRBD2. This CDR3 is 16 amino acids long. The trim removed 4 bases at V and 2 bases at J, leaving 8 bases unmatched. The germline CDR1 and CDR2 sequences are SGHRS and YFSETQ. Written as DNA, the CDR3 is TGCGCCAGCAGCCCCGCAACTAGCGGAACCTACAATGAGCAGTTCTTC. Its protein product is CASSPATSGTYNEQFF.

The chain has TRBV5-1 and TRBJ2-2, with 8 bases matching TRBD2. V gave up 1 base and J gave up 5 bases; unmatched junction bases: 4. The CDR3 has 15 residues. The germline gives CDR1 SGHRS, CDR2 YFSETQ. This CDR3 reads CASSLTGGQTGELFF. The CDR3 coding sequence is TGCGCCAGCAGCTTGACGGGAGGGCAGACCGGGGAGCTGTTTTTT.

V usage is TRBV7-3 and J usage is TRBJ2-2, with a tentative D call TRBD1 (6 bases). The CDR3 loop spans 16 amino acids. Germline V CDR1 and CDR2: SGHTA, FQGTGA. V was cut by 6 bases and J by 6 bases, with 20 bases left in between. The CDR3: CASSLFGAGEPGELFF. CDR3 bases: TGTGCCAGCAGTTTATTCGGGGCAGGGGAACCCGGGGAGCTGTTTTTT.

The chain combines TRBV4-3 with TRBJ2-7; D might be TRBD1 (6 bases). The length of the CDR3 is 19 residues. From germline, CDR1 is LGHNA and CDR2 YSLEER. V lost 1 base and J 4 bases, leaving 26 bases between the germline ends. The CDR3 bases are TGCGCCAGCAGCCAAGTTCATCATAATTTGGACAGCCTTTTGTACGAGCAGTACTTC. This encodes CASSQVHHNLDSLLYEQYF.

The chain couples TRBV27 to TRBJ1-4; TRBD1 aligns across 9 bases. The CDR3 contains 14 residues. Germline CDR1 reads MNHEY; CDR2 reads SMNVEV (reference sequence). The J segment lost 8 bases and the V segment lost 3 bases, leaving 4 bases of the junction unmatched. The CDR3 loop reads CASSFYRGQEKLFF. The CDR3 nucleotides are TGTGCCAGCAGTTTCTACAGGGGGCAGGAAAAACTGTTTTTT.

The chain is built from TRBV7-2 and TRBJ1-5; 8 positions agree with TRBD1. Germline-derived CDR1 and CDR2 are SGHTA and FQGNSA. The CDR3 contains 15 residues. Trimming cost V 3 bases and J 1 base; bases outside gene matches: 2. The DNA for the CDR3 is TGTGCCAGCAGCTTGGACAGGGCCAGCAATCAGCCCCAGCATTTT. It specifies CASSLDRASNQPQHF.

The chain is built from TRBV7-8 and TRBJ1-2, with D tentatively TRBD1 (6 bases). Germline V gene sequence: CDR1 SGHVS, CDR2 FQNEAQ. This CDR3 has 13 residues. The V gene lost 5 bases and the J gene lost 7 bases, with 14 bases spanning the gap. The CDR3 DNA is TGTGCCAGCAGCCAAGGGGGGCCGGGTGGCTACACCTTC. It codes for CASSQGGPGGYTF.

This sequence joins TRBV7-2 and TRBJ2-3, with a tentative D call TRBD2 (5 bases). CDR3 size: 21 residues. Per germline, CDR1 SGHTA and CDR2 FQGNSA. Trimming stripped 0 bases from V and 0 bases from J, with 25 bases between. Here the CDR3 reads CASSLAAVLSSRGRSTDTQYF. The CDR3, as DNA: TGTGCCAGCAGCTTAGCGGCCGTACTATCTTCCCGCGGGCGGAGCACAGATACGCAGTATTTT.

This clone was seen only a few times. This sequence joins TRBV30 and TRBJ1-1; TRBD1 matches 7 bases. V dropped 4 bases and J dropped 6; count of bases not matched to a gene: 11. Germline CDR1 GTSNPN, CDR2 SVGIG (reference sequence). The CDR3 spans 14 residues. The chain's CDR3 is CAWTHPTGRAEAFF. The CDR3 coding sequence is TGTGCCTGGACCCATCCGACAGGGCGGGCTGAAGCTTTCTTT.

This chain joins TRBV5-1 and TRBJ1-4; D is uncertain. Trimming removed 1 base at V and 3 bases at J, with 7 bases between. Per the germline V gene, CDR1 is SGHRS and CDR2 is YFSETQ. The CDR3 is 14 amino acids. The CDR3 loop is CASSLTDSNEKLFF. The CDR3 DNA follows: TGCGCCAGCAGCTTGACAGACTCTAATGAAAAACTGTTTTTT.

The chain couples TRBV11-2 to TRBJ2-5, with D tentatively TRBD1 or TRBD2 (5 bases each). Germline V lookup: CDR1 SGHAT, CDR2 FQNNGV. This CDR3 comprises 17 residues. Trimming shortened V by 5 bases and J by 4 bases, and 23 bases separated the two germline ends. This chain's CDR3 is CASSPSMGPSFGETQYF. The CDR3 coding sequence is TGTGCCAGCAGCCCATCAATGGGACCCTCCTTCGGAGAGACCCAGTACTTC.

CDR3 nucleotides: TGTGCCAGCAGTGGTTTAATCTCTGGAAACACCATATATTTT. Protein: CASSGLISGNTIYF. The chain is built from TRBV6-1 and TRBJ1-3; D not resolved. This CDR3 spans 14 amino acids. Germline V gene lookup returns CDR1 MNHNS and CDR2 SASEGT. With 4 bases removed from V and 0 bases from J, the gap between germline ends came to 7 bases.

This chain uses TRBV28 with TRBJ2-7, with D perhaps given as TRBD1 or TRBD2 (5 bases each). Trimming pared 5 bases from V and 3 bases from J, leaving 20 bases between. The CDR3 totals 16 residues. The germline CDR1 and CDR2 sequences are MDHEN and SYDVKM. CDR3 bases: TGTGCCAGCAGTCCCCCACAGGACTTACCCCGCTACGAGCAGTACTTC. Its protein is CASSPPQDLPRYEQYF.

The V call is TRBV7-9, the J call TRBJ2-6; D is perhaps TRBD1 or TRBD2 (7 bases each). The CDR3 covers 16 residues. Trimming removed 5 bases at V and 2 bases at J, with 13 bases between. CDR1 is SEHNR and CDR2 is FQNEAQ in the germline V gene (reference sequence). The CDR3 is CASSPQGGAGANVLTF. In nucleotides, the CDR3 is TGTGCCAGCAGCCCCCAGGGGGGGGCTGGGGCCAACGTCCTGACTTTC.

As regards this clone: The sample carries other DNA sequences with the same CDR3. This chain joins TRBV9 and TRBJ2-5; 10 bases agree with TRBD1. After removal of 4 bases from V and 2 bases from J, the junction contained 5 bases not matched to a gene. The CDR3 sequence is 15 residues long. The germline V gene encodes CDR1 SGDLS and CDR2 YYNGEE. In DNA form, the CDR3 reads TGTGCCAGCAGCACCCGGGACAGGGGTCAAGAGACCCAGTACTTC. It yields the protein CASSTRDRGQETQYF.

This chain uses TRBV6-1 with TRBJ2-7, with D possibly TRBD1 on 5 matching bases. V lost 2 bases to trimming and J lost 0 bases, with 14 bases between them. Germline V lookup: CDR1 MNHNS, CDR2 SASEGT. The CDR3 covers 16 residues. The CDR3 reads CASSEQGEGVSYEQYF. The CDR3 DNA follows: TGTGCCAGCAGTGAACAGGGCGAAGGCGTCTCCTACGAGCAGTACTTC.

The sample holds one count of this clone. V and J are TRBV27 and TRBJ2-1, with D perhaps matching TRBD1 or TRBD2 (6 bases each). V was pared by 2 bases and J by 7 bases, with 12 bases between. Germline CDR1 reads MNHEY; CDR2 reads SMNVEV (reference sequence). The CDR3 is 14 residues long. The CDR3 DNA follows: TGTGCCAGCAGTTTACGGGGGCCCACTAATGAGCAGTTCTTC. It is translated as CASSLRGPTNEQFF.

The V and J genes are TRBV7-9 and TRBJ1-1, with D perhaps matching TRBD1 (5 bases). Trimming took 4 bases from V and 9 from J, leaving 15 bases between them. The CDR3 spans 13 residues. Germline V CDR1 and CDR2: SEHNR, FQNEAQ (reference sequence). The CDR3: CASSSEGRGKAFF. The DNA of the CDR3 is TGTGCCAGCAGCTCCGAGGGGCGAGGGAAAGCTTTCTTT.